This TCR beta chain was sequenced in a study of OX40 agonist ivuxolimab in advanced cancers. The germline V and J ends were trimmed by 7 bases and 5 bases, with 14 bases remaining between them. CDR1 SNHLY and CDR2 FYNNEI come from the germline V gene. The CDR3 consists of 13 residues. Comment on this clone: Its antigen remains unknown.

Sequencing used immunoSEQ multiplex PCR; TCRdb keeps in-frame clones, though not all of them. This sample yields 95,000 or so clones, of which around 90% are seen a single time; 0.5% to 0.65% belongs to the top ten. Study-wide findings and caveats: Among the least clonally expanded were partial responders at 0.1-3.0 mg/kg.

The sequence was collected from an adult with an advanced solid tumor such as melanoma, head and neck, liver or kidney cancer. The chain has TRBV2 and TRBJ2-5; D gene unclear. The specimen was CD4+ or CD8+ T cells sorted from blood, collected in a trial of the OX40 agonist ivuxolimab. DNA of the CDR3: TGTGCCAGCAAAGGCCGTATAGGGGAGACCCAGTACTTC. As protein: CASKGRIGETQYF.